The text below deals with one T cell receptor (beta chain). These data belong to a study of blood T cell repertoires in COVID-19. Profiling relied on immunoSEQ multiplex PCR, and the TCRdb table lists in-frame clones only, not all of them. The sample yields around 190,000 clones, around 83% seen once. CDR1 is MDHEN, CDR2 SYDVKM, per germline. Trimming took 5 bases from V and 10 from J; bases not matched to a gene: 9. CDR3 length: 14 amino acids. This TCR derives from a woman aged 55 to 70 with acute or convalescent COVID-19. V usage is TRBV28 and J usage is TRBJ1-4; 8 bases align to TRBD1. The sequenced material came from peripheral blood. The CDR3 region is CASSQGAIIGKLFF. CDR3 DNA: TGTGCCAGCAGTCAGGGGGCGATTATAGGAAAACTGTTTTTT.